This entry lists 27 T cell receptor beta chains sequenced from one sample in a study of glioma-infiltrating T cells. Amplification of TCR alpha and beta CDR3 regions from RNA used iRepertoire nested multiplex PCR. TCRdb re-called the multiplex PCR reads through MiXCR, storing one row per CDR3 protein. Counted here are fewer than 55,000 distinct CDR3 sequences, around 24% occurring once; the ten biggest clones make up 5% to 7.5%. Material: glioma tissue, nonneoplastic brain tissue, or PBMCs (not recorded which). The receptors originated from a human donor with low-grade glioma or glioblastoma, undergoing nonglioma brain surgery, or in good health (not recorded which).

This clonotype was seen ten or more times. The chain links TRBV12-3 or TRBV12-4 to TRBJ1-2; weak D call: TRBD1 (5 bases). V shed 5 bases and J shed 2 bases, with 15 bases lying between them. The CDR3 has 15 amino acids. This chain's CDR3 is CASSLGTDINYGYTF. DNA for the CDR3: TGTGCCAGCAGTCTCGGGACCGACATAAACTATGGCTACACCTTC.

The chain couples TRBV7-9 to TRBJ2-3; perhaps D is TRBD1 or TRBD2 (5 bases each). With 4 bases removed from V and 2 bases from J, the gap between germline ends came to 13 bases. The CDR3 length is 15 residues. CDR1 is SEHNR, CDR2 FQNEAQ, per germline (reference sequence). CDR3 sequence (DNA): TGTGCCAGCAGCTCCGGTGGGGGAGTCACAGATACGCAGTATTTT. This codes for CASSSGGGVTDTQYF. The whole variable domain, remainder taken from reference TRBV7-9 and TRBJ2-3, is DTGVSQNPRHKITKRGQNVTFRCDPISEHNRLYWYRQTLGQGPEFLTYFQNEAQLEKSRLLSDRFSAERPKGSFSTLEIQRTEQGDSAMYLCASSSGGGVTDTQYFGPGTRLTVL.

This chain connects TRBV20-1 to TRBJ2-7, with TRBD1 identical over 8 bases. The CDR3 has 13 residues. Germline V gene lookup returns CDR1 DFQATT and CDR2 SNEGSKA (reference sequence). With 3 bases clipped from V and 4 bases from J, the junction kept 5 bases outside the gene matches. The CDR3 region has the DNA TGCAGTGCTAGGGCGGGACAGGTATACGAGCAGTACTTC. Its protein is CSARAGQVYEQYF.

This clonotype was seen repeatedly, ten times or more. This sequence joins TRBV19 and TRBJ1-5, with 8 positions matching TRBD1. CDR3 size: 17 residues. In germline, CDR1 is LNHDA, CDR2 SQIVND (reference sequence). J was trimmed by 5 bases and V by 5 bases; bases with no gene match: 14. The CDR3, as DNA: TGTGCCAGTAGTCCTCTTGGGGGACAGGTGAGGTATCAGCCCCAGCATTTT. Protein product: CASSPLGGQVRYQPQHF.

About this clonotype itself: One end of the junction varies from germline; a read error may be responsible. This chain links TRBV6-5 with TRBJ2-7; TRBD1 is a possible D gene (6 bases). The germline CDR1 and CDR2 sequences are MNHEY and SVGAGI. This CDR3 comprises 17 residues. The CDR3 reads CASSDSIGGTGYHEQSF. Written as DNA, the CDR3 is TGTGCCAGCAGTGACTCTATAGGGGGTACAGGCTATCACGAGCAGTCCTTC.

The rearrangement links TRBV29-1 to TRBJ1-2; weak D call: TRBD1 (6 bases). The germline V gene encodes CDR1 SQVTM and CDR2 ANQGSEA. CDR3 length: 13 amino acids. The V end was cut by 3 bases, the J end by 4 bases, with 12 bases between. CDR3: CSVDSGTLYGYTF. The CDR3 nucleotides read TGCAGCGTTGACTCCGGGACACTCTATGGCTACACCTTC.

With regard to this clonotype: One junction end does not reproduce the germline sequence, and a read error may be involved. The V gene is TRBV9, the J gene TRBJ2-1; weak D call: TRBD2 (6 bases). The CDR3 runs to 16 residues. Germline CDR1 SGDLS, CDR2 YYNGEE. The CDR3 DNA reads TGTGCCAGCAGCCCATTGGGTACTAGCCTCTACAATGGGCAGTTCTTC. This gives the protein CASSPLGTSLYNGQFF.

This clonotype was counted ten times or more. Written as DNA, the CDR3 is TGTGCCACCCAACAGGGGGTTTATTACTACGAGCAGTACTTC. This encodes CATQQGVYYYEQYF. The chain uses TRBV6-1 and TRBJ2-7, with 8 bases lining up with TRBD1. Germline V gene lookup returns CDR1 MNHNS and CDR2 SASEGT. J lost 3 bases, V lost 10 bases, and 11 bases had no gene match. The CDR3 runs to 14 residues.

At least ten counts were recorded for this clonotype. The chain has TRBV20-1 and TRBJ2-1; a possible D gene is TRBD2 (7 bases). Trimming shortened V by 3 bases and J by 4 bases, and 19 bases separated the two germline ends. The CDR3 consists of 16 residues. Per the germline V gene, CDR1 is DFQATT and CDR2 is SNEGSKA (reference sequence). The CDR3 spells CSASVGLGGGYNEQFF. In DNA, the CDR3 is TGCAGTGCTAGCGTAGGACTAGGGGGGGGGTACAATGAGCAGTTCTTC.

This clonotype was seen repeatedly, ten times or more. The chain links TRBV4-1 to TRBJ1-5; possibly TRBD1 for D (5 bases). The CDR3 consists of 15 residues. The V gene lost 2 bases and the J gene lost 3 bases, with 11 bases spanning the gap. From germline, CDR1 is MGHRA and CDR2 YSYEKL. CDR3 residues: CASSQTLTANQPQHF. Here the CDR3 DNA reads TGCGCCAGCAGCCAAACTTTGACAGCCAATCAGCCCCAGCATTTT.

This clonotype was observed at least ten times. The chain carries TRBV19 and TRBJ2-3, with TRBD2 matching 12 bases. The CDR3 extends over 15 amino acids. With 5 bases clipped from V and 5 bases from J, the junction kept 5 bases outside the gene matches. Germline-derived CDR1 and CDR2 are LNHDA and SQIVND (reference sequence). The CDR3 reads CASSGETSGGDTQYF. CDR3 nucleotides: TGTGCCAGTAGTGGGGAGACTAGCGGGGGAGATACGCAGTATTTT.

This clonotype has a handful of counts. The chain combines TRBV19 with TRBJ2-2, with 7 positions matching TRBD2. The CDR3 is 14 residues long. With 11 bases clipped from V and 7 bases from J, the junction kept 13 bases outside the gene matches. Germline CDR1 reads LNHDA; CDR2 reads SQIVND (reference sequence). The CDR3 is CASSNGGVYGELFF. The CDR3 nucleotides read TGTGCCTCAAGTAATGGGGGGGTTTACGGGGAGCTGTTTTTT.

This clonotype is a singleton in its sample. At one of its ends the junction is not consistent with the germline gene, which may arise from a read error. CDR3 nucleotide sequence: TGTACCAGCAGTTACAAGGAGAACACTGAAGCTTTCTTC. Its protein is CTSSYKENTEAFF. The gene calls are TRBV6-5 and TRBJ1-1; D ambiguous. CDR1 MNHEY and CDR2 SVGAGI come from the germline V gene. The CDR3 runs 13 residues.

This clonotype was seen ten or more times. The chain has TRBV4-1 and TRBJ2-5; 9 nucleotides agree with TRBD2. The CDR3 is made up of 17 amino acids. The J segment lost 1 base and the V segment lost 0 bases, leaving 6 bases of the junction unmatched. Germline assignment: CDR1 MGHRA and CDR2 YSYEKL. The CDR3 region is CASSQETASGTQETQYF. The CDR3 DNA is TGCGCCAGCAGCCAAGAGACGGCTAGCGGGACCCAAGAGACCCAGTACTTC.

This clonotype occurred many times. V usage is TRBV28 and J usage is TRBJ1-1; D remains ambiguous. The germline gives CDR1 MDHEN, CDR2 SYDVKM. CDR3 length equals 15 residues. V was shortened by 1 base and J by 2 bases, with 11 bases between the two germline ends. The CDR3 here is CASSLLAGSNTEAFF. CDR3 bases: TGTGCCAGCAGTTTATTAGCGGGGTCCAACACTGAAGCTTTCTTT.

This clonotype has at least ten counts. The V and J genes are TRBV19 and TRBJ2-7, with a weak D call TRBD1 (5 bases). V was pared by 4 bases and J by 0 bases, with 16 bases between. There are 16 residues in the CDR3. The germline V gene encodes CDR1 LNHDA and CDR2 SQIVND (reference sequence). The DNA for the CDR3 is TGTGCCAGTAGTAACCCTCAGACAGCCTTCTCCTACGAGCAGTACTTC. Translating it yields CASSNPQTAFSYEQYF.

This clonotype was found many times. The chain employs TRBV24-1 and TRBJ2-3; D may match TRBD1 or TRBD2 (6 bases each). With 5 bases removed from V and 6 bases from J, the gap between germline ends came to 17 bases. Germline V lookup: CDR1 KGHDR, CDR2 SFDVKD. The CDR3 is made up of 15 amino acids. The CDR3: CATSASGIGGDTQYF. The CDR3 DNA reads TGTGCCACCAGTGCCTCAGGTATCGGGGGCGATACGCAGTATTTT.

Of note for this clonotype: A read error is possible here, since a much larger clone lies one base away. The chain couples TRBV4-2 to TRBJ2-7; D ambiguous. Germline V gene sequence: CDR1 LGHNA, CDR2 YNFKEQ. This CDR3 comprises 15 residues. CDR3 nucleotides: TGTGCCAGCATCCAAGAGAAGAGTCCCTTCTACGAGCAGTACTTC. Its protein is CASIQEKSPFYEQYF.

This chain links TRBV5-6 with TRBJ1-6, with TRBD1 matching 7 bases. The CDR3 runs 14 residues. V dropped 2 bases and J dropped 7; count of bases not matched to a gene: 3. CDR1 is SGHDT and CDR2 is YYEEEE in the germline V gene. CDR3 sequence: CASSFDRVNSPLHF. CDR3 nucleotides: TGTGCCAGCAGCTTTGACAGGGTGAATTCACCCCTCCACTTT.

In regard to this clonotype: A much larger clonotype is one base distant, so this may be a read error. The chain links TRBV4-1 to TRBJ2-5; possibly TRBD2 for D (5 bases). The CDR3 is 13 residues long. Germline CDR1 reads MGHRA; CDR2 reads YSYEKL. CDR3 residues: CTSSRLIQETQYF. For the CDR3, the DNA is TGCACCAGCAGCCGACTAATCCAAGAGACCCAGTACTTC.

Many counts were recorded for this clonotype. This chain joins TRBV28 and TRBJ2-7, with TRBD2 as a possible D gene (5 bases). This CDR3 is built from 16 residues. Trimming cost V 1 base and J 6 bases, with 19 bases left between them. Germline CDR1 reads MDHEN; CDR2 reads SYDVKM. The CDR3 nucleotides are TGTGCCAGCAGTTTATCCCGGCTAGCTCCCCTCCCCGAGCAGTACGTC. This translates into CASSLSRLAPLPEQYV.

This clonotype was detected only once. Compared with germline, one end of the junction differs, possibly owing to a read error. This chain links TRBV12-3 or TRBV12-4 with TRBJ2-7, with 10 nucleotides matching TRBD1. The CDR3 covers 14 residues. The CDR3 nucleotides are TGCGCCAGCAGCCGCCGGGACAGGGGCCACGAGCAGTACTTC. Protein: CASSRRDRGHEQYF.

This clonotype was picked up many times. One junction end disagrees with the germline gene, perhaps due to a read error. The chain uses TRBV5-1 and TRBJ1-1, with D uncertain. This CDR3 is built from 13 residues. CDR1 and CDR2 (germline): SGHRS, YFSETQ. CDR3 DNA: TGTGCCAGCAGCTTAGAGGGGAACACTGAAGCTTTCTTT. Translation gives CASSLEGNTEAFF. The complete variable domain, with remaining parts taken from reference TRBV5-1 and TRBJ1-1, reads KAGVTQTPRYLIKTRGQQVTLSCSPISGHRSVSWYQQTPGQGLQFLFEYFSETQRNKGNFPGRFSGRQFSNSRSEMNVSTLELGDSALYLCASSLEGNTEAFFGQGTRLTVV.

This clonotype has a count of ten or more. The chain couples TRBV19 to TRBJ2-2; D possibly matches TRBD1 or TRBD2 (6 bases each). Trimming took 4 bases from V and 6 from J, leaving 15 bases between them. The CDR3 is made up of 15 amino acids. CDR1 is LNHDA, CDR2 SQIVND, per germline (reference sequence). In DNA, the CDR3 is TGTGCCAGTAGTAACTGGAGGGGGAGCGCCGGGGAGCTGTTTTTT. This translates into CASSNWRGSAGELFF.

This clonotype was detected ten times or more. V and J are TRBV28 and TRBJ1-1; D not resolved. V was clipped by 7 bases and J by 8 bases, with 20 bases between them. The CDR3 consists of 14 residues. Germline V gene data show CDR1 as MDHEN and CDR2 as SYDVKM. The CDR3 here is CASTPTLGEGEAFF. CDR3 nucleotides: TGTGCCAGCACCCCAACCCTCGGGGAGGGAGAAGCTTTCTTT.

Points on this clonotype: A much larger clone is a single base away; this may be a read error. V gene TRBV7-9 combines with J gene TRBJ2-1; TRBD2 matches 10 bases. V was pared by 7 bases and J by 8 bases, with 8 bases of the junction left unmatched. This CDR3 is built from 14 residues. Germline V lookup: CDR1 SEHNR, CDR2 FQNEAQ (reference sequence). The CDR3 spells CASIPGLACDEQFF. The CDR3 DNA reads TGTGCCAGCATCCCGGGACTAGCGTGCGATGAGCAGTTCTTC.

This clonotype was observed many times. The chain uses TRBV20-1 and TRBJ2-1, with 8 positions matching TRBD2. Germline values: CDR1 DFQATT, CDR2 SNEGSKA (reference sequence). This CDR3 contains 14 residues. J lost 7 bases, V lost 5 bases, and 10 bases had no gene match. The CDR3 DNA reads TGCAGTGCTTACAATAGCGGGAATAAGAATGAGCAGTTCTTC. Protein: CSAYNSGNKNEQFF.